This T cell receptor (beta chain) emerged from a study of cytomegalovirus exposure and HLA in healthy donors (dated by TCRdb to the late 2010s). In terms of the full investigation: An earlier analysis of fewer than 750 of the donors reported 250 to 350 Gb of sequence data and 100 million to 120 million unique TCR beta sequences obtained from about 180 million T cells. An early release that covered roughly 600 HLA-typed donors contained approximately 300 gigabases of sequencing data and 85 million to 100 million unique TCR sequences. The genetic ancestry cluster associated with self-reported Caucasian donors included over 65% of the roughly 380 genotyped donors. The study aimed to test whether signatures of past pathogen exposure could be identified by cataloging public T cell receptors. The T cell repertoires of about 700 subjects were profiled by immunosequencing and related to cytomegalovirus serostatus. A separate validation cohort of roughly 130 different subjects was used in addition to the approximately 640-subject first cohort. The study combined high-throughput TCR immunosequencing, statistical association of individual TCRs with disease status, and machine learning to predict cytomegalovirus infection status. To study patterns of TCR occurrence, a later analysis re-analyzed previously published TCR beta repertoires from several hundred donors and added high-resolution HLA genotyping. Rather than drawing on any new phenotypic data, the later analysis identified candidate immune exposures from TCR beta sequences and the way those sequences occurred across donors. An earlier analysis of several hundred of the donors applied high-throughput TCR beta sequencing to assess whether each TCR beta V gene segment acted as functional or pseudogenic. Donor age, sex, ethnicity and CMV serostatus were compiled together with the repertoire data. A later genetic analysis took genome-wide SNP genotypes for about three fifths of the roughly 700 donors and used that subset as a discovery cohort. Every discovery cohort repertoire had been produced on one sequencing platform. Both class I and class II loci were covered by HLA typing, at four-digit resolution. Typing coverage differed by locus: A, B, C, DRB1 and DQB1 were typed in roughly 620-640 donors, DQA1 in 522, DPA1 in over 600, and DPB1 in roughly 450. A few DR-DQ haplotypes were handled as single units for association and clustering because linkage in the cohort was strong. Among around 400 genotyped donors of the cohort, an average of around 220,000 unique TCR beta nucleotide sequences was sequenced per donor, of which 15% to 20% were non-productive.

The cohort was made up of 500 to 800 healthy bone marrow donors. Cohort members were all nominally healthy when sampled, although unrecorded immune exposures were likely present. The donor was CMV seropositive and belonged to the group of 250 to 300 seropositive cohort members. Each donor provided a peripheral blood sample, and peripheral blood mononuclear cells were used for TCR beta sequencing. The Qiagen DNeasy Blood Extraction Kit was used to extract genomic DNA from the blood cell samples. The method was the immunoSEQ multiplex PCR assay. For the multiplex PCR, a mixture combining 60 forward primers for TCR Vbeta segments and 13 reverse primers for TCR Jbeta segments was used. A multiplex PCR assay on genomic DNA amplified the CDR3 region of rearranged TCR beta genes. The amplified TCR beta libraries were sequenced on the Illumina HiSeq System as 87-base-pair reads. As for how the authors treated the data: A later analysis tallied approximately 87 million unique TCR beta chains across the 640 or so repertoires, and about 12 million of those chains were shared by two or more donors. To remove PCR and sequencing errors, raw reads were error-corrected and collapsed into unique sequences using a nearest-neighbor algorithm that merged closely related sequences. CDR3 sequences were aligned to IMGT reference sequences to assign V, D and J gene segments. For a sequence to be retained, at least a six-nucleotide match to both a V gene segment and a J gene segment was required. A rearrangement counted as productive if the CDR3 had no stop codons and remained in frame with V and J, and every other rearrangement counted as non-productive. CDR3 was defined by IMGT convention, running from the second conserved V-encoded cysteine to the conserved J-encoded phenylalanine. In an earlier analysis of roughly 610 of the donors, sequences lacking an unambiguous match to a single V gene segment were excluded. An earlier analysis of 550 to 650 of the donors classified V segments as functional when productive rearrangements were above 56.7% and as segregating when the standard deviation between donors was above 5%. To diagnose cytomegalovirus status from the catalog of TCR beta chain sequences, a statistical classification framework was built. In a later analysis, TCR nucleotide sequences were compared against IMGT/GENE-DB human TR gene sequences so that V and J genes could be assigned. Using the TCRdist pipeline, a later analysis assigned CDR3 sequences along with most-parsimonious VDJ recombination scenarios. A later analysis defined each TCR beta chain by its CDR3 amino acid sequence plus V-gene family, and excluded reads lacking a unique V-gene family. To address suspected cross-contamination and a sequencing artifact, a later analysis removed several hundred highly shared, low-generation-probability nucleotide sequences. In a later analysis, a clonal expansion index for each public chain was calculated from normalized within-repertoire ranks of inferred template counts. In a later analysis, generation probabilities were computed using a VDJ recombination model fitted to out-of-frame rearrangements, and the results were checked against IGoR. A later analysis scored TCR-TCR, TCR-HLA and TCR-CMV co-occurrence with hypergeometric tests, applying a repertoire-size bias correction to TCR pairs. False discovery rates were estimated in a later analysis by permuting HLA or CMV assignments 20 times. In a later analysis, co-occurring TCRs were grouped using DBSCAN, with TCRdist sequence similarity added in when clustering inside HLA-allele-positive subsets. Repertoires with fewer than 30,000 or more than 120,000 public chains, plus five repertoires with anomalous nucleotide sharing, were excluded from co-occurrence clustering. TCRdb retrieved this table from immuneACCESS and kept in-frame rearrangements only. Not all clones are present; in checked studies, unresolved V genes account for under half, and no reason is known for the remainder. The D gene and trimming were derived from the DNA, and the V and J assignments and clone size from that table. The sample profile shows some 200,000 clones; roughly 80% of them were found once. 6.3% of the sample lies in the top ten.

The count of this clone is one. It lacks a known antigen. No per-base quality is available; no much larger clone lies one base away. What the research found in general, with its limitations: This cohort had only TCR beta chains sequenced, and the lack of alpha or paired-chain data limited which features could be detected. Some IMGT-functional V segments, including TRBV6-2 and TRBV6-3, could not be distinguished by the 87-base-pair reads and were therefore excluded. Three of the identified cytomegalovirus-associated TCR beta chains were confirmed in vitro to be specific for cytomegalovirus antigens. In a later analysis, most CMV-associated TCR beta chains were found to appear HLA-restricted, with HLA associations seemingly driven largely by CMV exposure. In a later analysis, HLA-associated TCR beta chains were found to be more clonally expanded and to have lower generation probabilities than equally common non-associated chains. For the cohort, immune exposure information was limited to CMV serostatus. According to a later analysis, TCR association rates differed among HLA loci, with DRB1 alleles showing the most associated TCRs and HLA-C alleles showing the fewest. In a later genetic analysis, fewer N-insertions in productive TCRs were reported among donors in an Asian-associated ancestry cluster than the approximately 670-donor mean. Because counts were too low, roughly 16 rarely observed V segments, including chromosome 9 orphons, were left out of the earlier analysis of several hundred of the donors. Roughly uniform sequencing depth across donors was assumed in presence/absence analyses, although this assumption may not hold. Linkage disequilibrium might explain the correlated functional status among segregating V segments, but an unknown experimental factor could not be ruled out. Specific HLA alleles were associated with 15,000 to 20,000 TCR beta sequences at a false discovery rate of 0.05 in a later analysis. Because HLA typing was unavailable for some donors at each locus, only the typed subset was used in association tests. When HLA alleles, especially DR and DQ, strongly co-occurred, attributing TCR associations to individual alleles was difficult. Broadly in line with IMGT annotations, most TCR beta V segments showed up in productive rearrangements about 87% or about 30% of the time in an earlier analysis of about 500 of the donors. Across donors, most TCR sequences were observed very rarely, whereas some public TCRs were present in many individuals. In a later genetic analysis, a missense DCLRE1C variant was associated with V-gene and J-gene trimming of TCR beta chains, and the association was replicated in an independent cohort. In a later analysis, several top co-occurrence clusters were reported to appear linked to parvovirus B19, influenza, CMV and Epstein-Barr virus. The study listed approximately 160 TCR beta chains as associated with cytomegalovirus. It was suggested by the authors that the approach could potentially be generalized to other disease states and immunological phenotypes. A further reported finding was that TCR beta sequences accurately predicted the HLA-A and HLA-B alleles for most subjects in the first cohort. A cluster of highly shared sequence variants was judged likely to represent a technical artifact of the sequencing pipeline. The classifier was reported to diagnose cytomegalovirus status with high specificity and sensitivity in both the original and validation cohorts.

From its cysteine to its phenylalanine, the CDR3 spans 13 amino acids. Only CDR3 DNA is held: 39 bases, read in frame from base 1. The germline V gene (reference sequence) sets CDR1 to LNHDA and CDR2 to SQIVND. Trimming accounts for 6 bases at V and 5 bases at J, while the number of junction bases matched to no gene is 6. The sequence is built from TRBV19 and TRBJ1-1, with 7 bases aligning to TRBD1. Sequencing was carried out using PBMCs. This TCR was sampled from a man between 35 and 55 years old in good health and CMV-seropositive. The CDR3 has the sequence CASSPTGWTEAFF. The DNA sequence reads TGTGCCAGTAGCCCGACAGGGTGGACTGAAGCTTTCTTT.